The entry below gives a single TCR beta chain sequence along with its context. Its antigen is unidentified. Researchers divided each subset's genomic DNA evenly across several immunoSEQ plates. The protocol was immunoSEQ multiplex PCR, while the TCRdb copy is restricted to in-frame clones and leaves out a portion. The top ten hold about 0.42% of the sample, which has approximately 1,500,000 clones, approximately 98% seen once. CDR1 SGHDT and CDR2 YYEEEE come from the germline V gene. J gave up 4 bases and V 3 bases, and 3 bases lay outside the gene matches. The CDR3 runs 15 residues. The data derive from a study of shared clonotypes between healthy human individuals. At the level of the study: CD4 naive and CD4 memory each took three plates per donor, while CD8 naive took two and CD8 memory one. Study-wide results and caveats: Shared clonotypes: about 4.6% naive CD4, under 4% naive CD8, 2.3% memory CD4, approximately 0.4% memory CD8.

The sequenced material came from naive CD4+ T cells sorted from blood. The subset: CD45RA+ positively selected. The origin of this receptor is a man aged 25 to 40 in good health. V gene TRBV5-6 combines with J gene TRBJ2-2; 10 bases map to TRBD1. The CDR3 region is CASSSRTGGTGELFF. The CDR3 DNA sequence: TGTGCCAGCAGCTCCCGGACAGGGGGCACCGGGGAGCTGTTTTTT.